The 8 T cell receptor beta chains listed next were all sequenced from one sample in a study of OX40 agonist ivuxolimab in advanced cancers. Libraries were prepared by immunoSEQ multiplex PCR; TCRdb keeps only in-frame clonotypes and omits some of them. The data contain about 16,000 clones, roughly three quarters of them seen just once; the ten biggest clones take up roughly 12%. The sample consisted of CD4+ or CD8+ T cells sorted from blood, taken in a trial of the OX40 agonist ivuxolimab. The receptors were sampled from an adult with an advanced solid tumor such as melanoma, head and neck, liver or kidney cancer.

The chain joins TRBV7-9 to TRBJ1-2; D remains unclear. Germline lookup yields CDR1 SEHNR and CDR2 FQNEAQ (reference sequence). Trimming cost V 6 bases and J 6 bases, with 14 bases left between them. The CDR3 extends over 13 amino acids. The CDR3 DNA follows: TGTGCCAGCAGTAGGCAGGTGCTCGATGGCTACACCTTC. It is translated as CASSRQVLDGYTF.

The chain joins TRBV5-8 to TRBJ1-3; tentative D call: TRBD1 (5 bases). V gave up 3 bases and J gave up 4 bases, with 14 bases separating them. Germline loops: CDR1 SGHTS, CDR2 YDEGEE. This CDR3 has 15 residues. The CDR3 coding sequence is TGTGCCAGCAGCTACGAACCAGGGCCCGGAAACACCATATATTTT. It is translated as CASSYEPGPGNTIYF.

This sequence joins TRBV29-1 and TRBJ1-4, with 8 bases matching TRBD1. With 8 bases clipped from V and 3 bases from J, the junction kept 5 bases outside the gene matches. Germline V lookup: CDR1 SQVTM, CDR2 ANQGSEA. The CDR3 covers 13 residues. For the CDR3, the DNA is TGCAGCTCCAGGGGGCCGGCTAATGAAAAACTGTTTTTT. Translation: CSSRGPANEKLFF.

J is TRBJ1-2 and V is TRBV7-2, with 8 positions matching TRBD1. Germline V gene data show CDR1 as SGHTA and CDR2 as FQGNSA. This CDR3 is 16 amino acids long. V was clipped by 2 bases and J by 4 bases; unmatched bases: 9. DNA of the CDR3: TGTGCCAGCAGCTTATTCACCGGGACAGGCCCCTATGGCTACACCTTC. Its protein is CASSLFTGTGPYGYTF.

The chain uses TRBV2 and TRBJ1-1; D perhaps matches TRBD1 (5 bases). The V gene lost 1 base and the J gene lost 8 bases, with 5 bases spanning the gap. CDR3 size: 11 residues. CDR1 SNHLY and CDR2 FYNNEI come from the germline V gene. The CDR3 nucleotides read TGTGCCAGCAGTGAAGGGGGCGAAGCTTTCTTT. This encodes CASSEGGEAFF. The full variable domain, completed using reference TRBV2 and TRBJ1-1, is EPEVTQTPSHQVTQMGQEVILRCVPISNHLYFYWYRQILGQKVEFLVSFYNNEISEKSEIFDDQFSVERPDGSNFTLKIRSTKLEDSAMYFCASSEGGEAFFGQGTRLTVV.

This chain joins TRBV6-5 and TRBJ2-1; D possibly corresponds to TRBD1 (6 bases). The germline CDR1 and CDR2 sequences are MNHEY and SVGAGI. The CDR3 loop spans 13 amino acids. V was cut by 5 bases and J by 6 bases, with 11 bases left in between. CDR3 DNA: TGTGCCAGCAGTATACAGGGTGGCAATGAGCAGTTCTTC. Translation gives CASSIQGGNEQFF.

This clone is deemed medium-sized (0.01 to 0.1%). The rearrangement links TRBV5-6 to TRBJ2-3, with TRBD1 identical over 11 bases. V was clipped by 3 bases and J by 4 bases; unmatched bases: 4. Per the germline V gene, CDR1 is SGHDT and CDR2 is YYEEEE. The CDR3 loop spans 15 amino acids. This CDR3 is CASSYRDRGADTQYF. The CDR3 nucleotides are TGTGCCAGCAGCTACCGGGACAGGGGGGCAGATACGCAGTATTTT.

This rearrangement joins TRBV4-1 to TRBJ1-5; D is ambiguous. Between the trimmed V and J ends, which lost 4 bases and 6 bases, there was a span of 10 bases. CDR1 is MGHRA and CDR2 is YSYEKL in the germline V gene. This CDR3 has 13 amino acids. This chain's CDR3 is CASSRPGAQPQHF. The CDR3 bases are TGCGCCAGCAGCCGCCCGGGAGCTCAGCCCCAGCATTTT.